The clone carrying this T cell receptor (beta chain) has more than one count but fewer than ten. Reverse transcribing all isolated RNA meant expressed TCRB transcripts were sequenced. Only in-frame clones appear in the TCRdb table, and some are missing; sequencing was by immunoSEQ multiplex PCR. The sample lists hundreds of thousands of clones, around 15% occurring once. This entry is derived from a study of beta chain features in type 1 diabetes. The germline V gene has CDR1 SNHLY and CDR2 FYNNEI. The CDR3 covers 10 residues. With 5 bases removed from V and 1 base from J, the gap between germline ends came to 0 bases.

The rearrangement joins TRBV2 to TRBJ2-7, with D uncertain. This clonotype originated in a young man in good health. The sequencing sample was made of naive CD4+ T cells from blood. Written as DNA, the CDR3 is TGTGCCAGCAGTTCCTACGAGCAGTACTTC. Translation: CASSSYEQYF.